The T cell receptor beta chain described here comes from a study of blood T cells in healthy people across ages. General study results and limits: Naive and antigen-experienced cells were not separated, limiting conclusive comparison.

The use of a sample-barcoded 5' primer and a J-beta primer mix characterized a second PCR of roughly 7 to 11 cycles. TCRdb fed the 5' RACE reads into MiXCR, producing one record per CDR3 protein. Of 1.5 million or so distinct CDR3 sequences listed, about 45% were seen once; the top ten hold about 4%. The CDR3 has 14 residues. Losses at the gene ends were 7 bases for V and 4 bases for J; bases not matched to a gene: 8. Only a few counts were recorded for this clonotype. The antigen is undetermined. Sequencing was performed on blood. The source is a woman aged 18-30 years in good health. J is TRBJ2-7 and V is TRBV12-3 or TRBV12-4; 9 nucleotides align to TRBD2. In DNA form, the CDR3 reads TGTGCCAGCACCTTAACGGGACTAGCTTACGAGCAGTACTTC. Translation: CASTLTGLAYEQYF.